The 25 T cell receptor beta chains presented below share a single source sample, sequenced in a study of shared clonotypes between healthy human individuals. As defined, naive CD8 cells were CD45RO-negative and positively selected for CCR7, with terminally differentiated effector memory CD45RA+ cells excluded. Assay used: immunoSEQ multiplex PCR; TCRdb lists only in-frame clones, some missing. Of about 2.1 million clones listed, about 93% are singletons. Sequencing input: naive CD8+ T cells from PBMCs. The receptors were gathered from a man aged 18 to 35 in good health. Some clones in this sample may be carry-over from other donors' samples.

The V and J genes are TRBV7-9 and TRBJ2-7; the match to TRBD2 covers 9 bases. The CDR3 covers 17 residues. Unmatched junction bases numbered 13, after V lost 7 bases and J lost 0 bases. Germline CDR1 is SEHNR and CDR2 is FQNEAQ (reference sequence). CDR3 region: CASTTTPASGNSYEQYF. In DNA, the CDR3 is TGTGCCAGCACTACCACCCCCGCTAGCGGGAACTCCTACGAGCAGTACTTC.

CDR3 DNA: TGTGCCAGCAGCTTTCGTATCGGGGATACGCAGTATTTT. This codes for CASSFRIGDTQYF. The rearrangement joins TRBV7-3 to TRBJ2-3; the D is unclear. This CDR3 region has 13 residues. Germline V CDR1 and CDR2: SGHTA, FQGTGA. V was cut by 3 bases and J by 6 bases, with 10 bases left in between. Together with reference TRBV7-3 and TRBJ2-3, the CDR3 gives the full variable domain: GAGVSQTPSNKVTEKGKYVELRCDPISGHTALYWYRQSLGQGPEFLIYFQGTGAADDSGLPNDRFFAVRPEGSVSTLKIQRTERGDSAVYLCASSFRIGDTQYFGPGTRLTVL.

This chain uses TRBV6-7 with TRBJ2-7; 9 bases are shared with TRBD1. TRBV6-7 is reported as an ORF; its role is uncertain. The length of the CDR3 is 15 residues. Losses at the gene ends were 7 bases for V and 4 bases for J; bases not matched to a gene: 11. For the CDR3, the DNA is TGTGCCAGCACAATCCTGGGACAGGGATATTACGAGCAGTACTTC. Amino acids: CASTILGQGYYEQYF.

The V call is TRBV27, the J call TRBJ2-5, with 9 positions matching TRBD1. The CDR3 is made up of 15 amino acids. Trimming at V came to 2 bases and at J to 5 bases, leaving 6 bases not matched to a gene. Germline CDR1 reads MNHEY; CDR2 reads SMNVEV (reference sequence). The CDR3 DNA is TGTGCCAGCAGTTTAGGGACAGGGTTTGAGGAGACCCAGTACTTC. Translating gives CASSLGTGFEETQYF.

The chain is built from TRBV11-3 and TRBJ2-6, with D uncertain. This CDR3 spans 15 amino acids. Per germline, CDR1 SGHNT and CDR2 YENEEA. The V end was cut by 1 base, the J end by 8 bases, with 12 bases between. The CDR3 nucleotides read TGTGCCAGCAGCTTAGGGAGCCTTGCGTCCAACGTCCTGACTTTC. Its protein product is CASSLGSLASNVLTF.

The V and J genes are TRBV19 and TRBJ2-5; TRBD2 matches 8 bases. CDR1 is LNHDA, CDR2 SQIVND, per germline (reference sequence). This CDR3 contains 15 residues. The V segment lost 4 bases and the J segment 4 bases; nucleotides outside the gene matches: 8. The CDR3 DNA reads as TGTGCCAGTAGTAGGGGGAGCGGGAGCGGAGAGACCCAGTACTTC. Translated, it gives CASSRGSGSGETQYF.

This chain connects TRBV27 to TRBJ2-7; a weak D match, TRBD2 (6 bases). The V end was cut by 0 bases, the J end by 4 bases, with 16 bases between. CDR3 length: 16 amino acids. Germline V gene lookup returns CDR1 MNHEY and CDR2 SMNVEV (reference sequence). The chain's CDR3 is CASSLSRGTPSYEQYF. In DNA, the CDR3 is TGTGCCAGCAGTTTATCGCGCGGGACCCCCTCTTACGAGCAGTACTTC.

The chain is built from TRBV28 and TRBJ2-5, with D possibly being TRBD1 or TRBD2 (5 bases each). V was pared by 3 bases and J by 2 bases, with 16 bases between. Germline V gives CDR1 MDHEN, CDR2 SYDVKM. The CDR3 is 16 residues long. The CDR3 here is CASSFGSGSFQETQYF. The CDR3 DNA follows: TGTGCCAGCAGTTTCGGGTCAGGGAGCTTTCAAGAGACCCAGTACTTC. The variable domain in full, completed from reference TRBV28 and TRBJ2-5, reads DVKVTQSSRYLVKRTGEKVFLECVQDMDHENMFWYRQDPGLGLRLIYFSYDVKMKEKGDIPEGYSVSREKKERFSLILESASTNQTSMYLCASSFGSGSFQETQYFGPGTRLLVL.

Only one count was recorded for this clone. The chain employs TRBV4-3 and TRBJ2-7, with D possibly TRBD2 on 7 matching bases. Trimming stripped 3 bases from V and 6 bases from J, with 21 bases between. Germline V gene sequence: CDR1 LGHNA, CDR2 YSLEER. There are 16 residues in the CDR3. CDR3 amino acids: CASSHSWEREGGEQYF. The DNA of the CDR3 is TGCGCCAGCAGCCACTCTTGGGAGCGGGAAGGGGGCGAGCAGTACTTC.

This sequence joins TRBV12-2 and TRBJ2-7. TRBV12-2 is marked as a pseudogene. This CDR3 comprises 13 residues. The CDR3 DNA is TGTGCAAGTCGCTTACCGCCCGATCACGAGCAGTACTTC. Its protein is CASRLPPDHEQYF.

This clone was detected once. This specimen includes other DNA sequences encoding the same CDR3. The chain recombines TRBV4-1 with TRBJ2-2; D is undetermined. Germline-derived CDR1 and CDR2 are MGHRA and YSYEKL. This CDR3 comprises 14 residues. V was clipped by 1 base and J by 0 bases, with 3 bases between them. CDR3 nucleotide sequence: TGCGCCAGCAGCCAAGGTGCGAACACCGGGGAGCTGTTTTTT. Encoded protein: CASSQGANTGELFF.

This CDR3 is CASSFIAGEQFF. The DNA for the CDR3 is TGTGCCAGCAGTTTTATTGCCGGTGAGCAGTTCTTC. This sequence joins TRBV27 and TRBJ2-1; D remains unclear. Trimming shortened V by 3 bases and J by 9 bases, and 9 bases separated the two germline ends. The CDR3 length is 12 residues. Germline assignment: CDR1 MNHEY and CDR2 SMNVEV (reference sequence).

This clone was detected once. V usage is TRBV7-2 and J usage is TRBJ1-2, with D perhaps TRBD1 (6 bases). The CDR3 sequence is 14 residues long. Germline CDR1 and CDR2: SGHTA and FQGNSA. Trimming stripped 1 base from V and 8 bases from J, with 14 bases between. This CDR3 reads CASSLGGAVMGYTF. CDR3 nucleotides: TGTGCCAGCAGCTTAGGGGGGGCTGTAATGGGCTACACCTTC.

The chain links TRBV7-2 to TRBJ2-5; D gene unclear. Germline CDR1 reads SGHTA; CDR2 reads FQGNSA. The CDR3 contains 13 residues. The V gene lost 2 bases and the J gene lost 2 bases, with 6 bases spanning the gap. The CDR3 reads CASSLNSQETQYF. CDR3 coding DNA: TGTGCCAGCAGCTTAAACTCGCAAGAGACCCAGTACTTC.

The chain couples TRBV27 to TRBJ2-7; 10 bases are a match to TRBD1. V lost 6 bases, J lost 5 bases, and 10 bases stayed unmatched. The V gene's germline CDR1 is MNHEY and CDR2 SMNVEV (reference sequence). This CDR3 contains 15 residues. CDR3 coding DNA: TGTGCCAGCAGCCCGAGACAGGGGGCTCTGGACGAGCAGTACTTC. Its translation is CASSPRQGALDEQYF.

The genes are TRBV7-6 and TRBJ1-1; unclear D gene. The V gene's germline CDR1 is SGHVS and CDR2 FNYEAQ. V was clipped by 8 bases and J by 1 base, with 17 bases between them. The length of the CDR3 is 15 residues. CDR3 sequence reads: CASGPGRLGNTEAFF. The CDR3 nucleotides are TGTGCCAGCGGCCCAGGACGGCTAGGGAACACTGAAGCTTTCTTT. The variable domain in full, with the rest retrieved from reference TRBV7-6 and TRBJ1-1, is GAGVSQSPRYKVTKRGQDVALRCDPISGHVSLYWYRQALGQGPEFLTYFNYEAQQDKSGLPNDRFSAERPEGSISTLTIQRTEQRDSAMYRCASGPGRLGNTEAFFGQGTRLTVV.

A few counts support this clone. The chain carries TRBV5-6 and TRBJ1-2, with D perhaps TRBD1 (5 bases). CDR1 and CDR2 (germline): SGHDT, YYEEEE. Deletions cut 0 bases from V and 7 bases from J, with 7 bases between. This CDR3 comprises 12 residues. The CDR3 DNA reads TGTGCCAGCAGCTTGGACAGGTCTGGCTACACCTTC. Translating gives CASSLDRSGYTF.

The chain employs TRBV14 and TRBJ2-7; 8 positions agree with TRBD2. The CDR3 is 15 residues long. Germline assignment: CDR1 SGHDN and CDR2 FVKESK. V trimming: 0 bases; J trimming: 2 bases; junction bases outside the gene matches: 3. The CDR3 loop reads CASSQEPGLAYEQYF. The CDR3 DNA reads as TGTGCCAGCAGCCAAGAACCGGGACTAGCCTACGAGCAGTACTTC.

This CDR3 reads CASSTPGGDGYTF. CDR3 DNA: TGTGCCAGTAGCACCCCGGGGGGCGATGGCTACACCTTC. V and J are TRBV19 and TRBJ1-2; TRBD1 is a possible D gene (6 bases). The CDR3 has 13 amino acids. Germline lookup yields CDR1 LNHDA and CDR2 SQIVND (reference sequence). Trimming left V 6 bases short and J 6 bases short, with 14 bases between.

This clone was counted once. V and J are TRBV6-1 and TRBJ2-1; 7 bases fit TRBD2. This CDR3 has 15 residues. V gave up 6 bases and J gave up 3 bases; unmatched junction bases: 8. CDR1 MNHNS and CDR2 SASEGT come from the germline V gene. The CDR3 DNA is TGTGCCAGCAGCGCCGGACTAGGAGACTACAATGAGCAGTTCTTC. Its translation: CASSAGLGDYNEQFF.

The chain employs TRBV7-9 and TRBJ2-1; 7 bases fit TRBD1. Germline loops: CDR1 SEHNR, CDR2 FQNEAQ (reference sequence). The trim removed 4 bases at V and 8 bases at J, leaving 11 bases unmatched. This CDR3 has 15 amino acids. CDR3 residues: CASSSIGDRGDEQFF. The CDR3 bases are TGTGCCAGCAGCTCGATTGGGGACAGAGGGGATGAGCAGTTCTTC. Using reference TRBV7-9 and TRBJ2-1 for the parts outside the CDR3, the full variable domain is DTGVSQNPRHKITKRGQNVTFRCDPISEHNRLYWYRQTLGQGPEFLTYFQNEAQLEKSRLLSDRFSAERPKGSFSTLEIQRTEQGDSAMYLCASSSIGDRGDEQFFGPGTRLTVL.

J is TRBJ1-3 and V is TRBV18; D is uncertain. V lost 6 bases and J lost 3, with 15 bases in between. CDR1 is KGHSH and CDR2 is LQKENI in the germline V gene. This CDR3 is 15 amino acids long. The CDR3 reads CASSPWGDGGNTIYF. The CDR3 DNA follows: TGTGCCAGCTCGCCGTGGGGTGATGGTGGAAACACCATATATTTT. The full variable domain, its missing parts supplied by reference TRBV18 and TRBJ1-3, is NAGVMQNPRHLVRRRGQEARLRCSPMKGHSHVYWYRQLPEEGLKFMVYLQKENIIDESGMPKERFSAEFPKEGPSILRIQQVVRGDSAAYFCASSPWGDGGNTIYFGEGSWLTVV.

The gene calls are TRBV5-1 and TRBJ1-2, with a weak D call TRBD1 (6 bases). The length of the CDR3 is 15 residues. The V end lost 4 bases, the J end lost 4 bases, and 17 bases lay between the germline ends. Germline CDR1 and CDR2: SGHRS and YFSETQ. CDR3 residues: CASSPTRGHGYGYTF. The CDR3 region has the DNA TGCGCCAGCAGCCCGACCCGGGGGCACGGCTATGGCTACACCTTC.

The chain employs TRBV10-3 and TRBJ2-5, with D possibly matching TRBD1 (5 bases). Trimming took off 5 bases at V and 3 bases at J, with 19 bases between the two ends. This CDR3 spans 16 amino acids. Germline V gene data show CDR1 as ENHRY and CDR2 as SYGVKD. The CDR3 loop reads CAISPGARDVEETQYF. The CDR3 DNA reads TGTGCCATCAGTCCTGGGGCCAGGGATGTTGAAGAGACCCAGTACTTC.

The rearrangement uses TRBV4-3 and TRBJ2-5, with D perhaps TRBD1 (6 bases). The CDR3 spans 17 residues. Germline V lookup: CDR1 LGHNA, CDR2 YSLEER. With 0 bases removed from V and 4 bases from J, the gap between germline ends came to 18 bases. This chain's CDR3 is CASSQEGTQVGGETQYF. In nucleotides, the CDR3 is TGCGCCAGCAGCCAAGAGGGGACACAGGTTGGGGGAGAGACCCAGTACTTC.